This TCR beta chain emerged from a study of T cells after yellow fever vaccination. Findings and caveats of the study: Overlap between CD4 and CD8 compartments was detected for a small share of clonotypes. Reappearance after the booster was observed for most primary-vaccination clones (about 97% CD4, around 90% CD8).

MiXCR was run by TCRdb on the 5' RACE reads, yielding one entry per CDR3 protein. This sample carries a few hundred thousand distinct CDR3 sequences, around 4.3% of them seen once, and the ten largest clones take approximately 19%. Notes on this clonotype: Its antigen is not known.

Germline CDR1 MNHEY, CDR2 SVGEGT. The germline V and J ends were trimmed by 6 bases and 8 bases, with 11 bases remaining between them. CDR3 length: 13 amino acids. The rearrangement joins TRBV6-2 or TRBV6-3 to TRBJ1-6; TRBD1 might be the D (5 bases). The source was PBMCs, collected 15 days after the yellow fever booster vaccination. The TCR was taken from a man aged 18 to 35 who received the YFV17D yellow fever vaccine. The CDR3 spells CASRVDSDSPLHF. The DNA of the CDR3 is TGTGCCAGCAGAGTCGACAGTGATTCACCCCTCCACTTT.